One sample yielded the 15 T cell receptor beta chains listed below, sequenced in a study of blood T cell repertoires in COVID-19. The repertoire was sequenced with immunoSEQ multiplex PCR; TCRdb's copy has only in-frame clones and lacks some. Of some 220,000 clones in the sample, roughly nine tenths were seen once. The specimen was PBMCs or T cells enriched from blood (not recorded which). The receptor set was obtained from a woman aged 45-65 years in a cohort exposed to, infected with or recovered from COVID-19 (not recorded which).

The chain uses TRBV3-1 (or the pseudogene TRBV3-2) and TRBJ1-4, with a possible D match to TRBD1 (6 bases). This CDR3 spans 11 amino acids. V was pared by 3 bases and J by 14 bases, with 10 bases between. In germline, CDR1 is LGHDT, CDR2 YNNKEL (reference sequence). CDR3 loop: CASSQRQDLFF. The CDR3 DNA reads as TGTGCCAGCAGCCAGAGACAGGACCTGTTTTTT.

The chain joins TRBV2 to TRBJ1-2; 8 bases line up with TRBD1. V dropped 6 bases and J dropped 4; count of bases not matched to a gene: 7. The CDR3 is 14 amino acids. Germline V lookup: CDR1 SNHLY, CDR2 FYNNEI. CDR3 DNA sequence: TGTGCCAGCAGAAGACAGGGGCTAGGCTATGGCTACACCTTC. Translation: CASRRQGLGYGYTF.

The rearrangement uses TRBV9 and TRBJ1-6; 7 bases line up with TRBD1. The length of the CDR3 is 16 residues. In germline, CDR1 is SGDLS, CDR2 YYNGEE. Losses at the gene ends were 3 bases for V and 6 bases for J; bases not matched to a gene: 9. The CDR3, as DNA: TGTGCCAGCAGCGCAAGGACAGGTCCTTCTAATTCACCCCTCCACTTT. Protein product: CASSARTGPSNSPLHF. Full variable domain (remainder filled in from reference TRBV9 and TRBJ1-6): DSGVTQTPKHLITATGQRVTLRCSPRSGDLSVYWYQQSLDQGLQFLIQYYNGEERAKGNILERFSAQQFPDLHSELNLSSLELGDSALYFCASSARTGPSNSPLHFGNGTRLTVT.

The rearrangement uses TRBV4-3 and TRBJ2-3; weak D call: TRBD1 (6 bases). Trimming removed 0 bases from V and 7 bases from J, with 17 bases in between. Germline CDR1 and CDR2: LGHNA and YSLEER. There are 16 residues in the CDR3. This CDR3 is CASSQDRGTRQNTQYF. The DNA of the CDR3 is TGCGCCAGCAGCCAAGATAGGGGGACCAGGCAAAATACGCAGTATTTT.

The gene calls are TRBV12-5 and TRBJ2-5; 8 bases agree with TRBD1. CDR1 is LGHNT and CDR2 is FRNRAP in the germline V gene. V gave up 8 bases and J gave up 2 bases; unmatched junction bases: 4. The CDR3 is made up of 13 amino acids. CDR3: CASSRDRQETQYF. CDR3 sequence (DNA): TGTGCTAGTAGCCGGGACAGGCAAGAGACCCAGTACTTC.

This clone was recorded once. The CDR3 DNA sequence: TGCAGCGTCGCAAACCCACAGGGGGCAGCTTATGGCTACACCTTC. Encoded protein: CSVANPQGAAYGYTF. The J gene is TRBJ1-2, the V gene TRBV29-1; 9 nucleotides align to TRBD1. The germline V gene encodes CDR1 SQVTM and CDR2 ANQGSEA. V was clipped by 6 bases and J by 5 bases; unmatched bases: 13. This CDR3 is 15 amino acids long.

The CDR3 DNA follows: TGTGCCAGCGCCTCAATGGGACTAGCGGGGGGTACGAACACCGGGGAGCTGTTTTTT. Amino acids: CASASMGLAGGTNTGELFF. The chain carries TRBV7-3 and TRBJ2-2; 15 bases map to TRBD2. Losses at the gene ends were 8 bases for V and 0 bases for J; bases not matched to a gene: 10. The CDR3 runs to 19 residues. Germline CDR1 and CDR2: SGHTA and FQGTGA.

This sequence joins TRBV14 and TRBJ2-3; D may be TRBD1 (5 bases). Germline CDR1 and CDR2: SGHDN and FVKESK. The CDR3 runs 15 residues. The ends were cut back, 3 bases at V and 2 bases at J, with 12 bases in the middle. The CDR3 loop is CASSQPQANTDTQYF. The CDR3 DNA follows: TGTGCCAGCAGCCAGCCACAGGCGAACACAGATACGCAGTATTTT.

The V call is TRBV6-2 or TRBV6-3, the J call TRBJ2-7; D might be TRBD2 (6 bases). CDR1 is MNHEY, CDR2 SVGEGT, per germline. The CDR3 extends over 13 amino acids. The V end was cut by 5 bases, the J end by 4 bases, with 12 bases between. The CDR3 reads CASSRQEGYEQYF. As DNA, the CDR3 is TGTGCCAGCAGTCGGCAGGAGGGATACGAGCAGTACTTC.

The rearrangement links TRBV6-5 to TRBJ1-5; 8 bases match TRBD1. Looked up from germline, CDR1 is MNHEY and CDR2 is SVGAGI. This CDR3 region has 14 residues. Losses at the gene ends were 6 bases for V and 7 bases for J; bases not matched to a gene: 8. The CDR3 DNA reads as TGTGCCAGCAGCCAGACAGGGGAGGGGCAGCCCCAGCATTTT. As protein: CASSQTGEGQPQHF.

V gene TRBV5-1 combines with J gene TRBJ2-3, with 8 bases aligning to TRBD1. CDR3 length: 15 residues. V lost 3 bases to trimming and J lost 1 base; unmatched junction nucleotides: 4. CDR1 SGHRS and CDR2 YFSETQ come from the germline V gene. The CDR3 region is CASSSGTGRTDTQYF. CDR3 bases: TGCGCCAGCAGCTCTGGGACAGGTCGCACAGATACGCAGTATTTT.

The J gene is TRBJ1-2, the V gene TRBV9; 7 bases match TRBD1. The CDR3 extends over 13 amino acids. Per germline, CDR1 SGDLS and CDR2 YYNGEE. Trimming removed 4 bases from V and 1 base from J; junction bases left unmatched: 1. CDR3 region: CASSTGDNYGYTF. DNA for the CDR3: TGTGCCAGCAGCACAGGGGATAACTATGGCTACACCTTC.

This clone showed up just a few times. The chain has TRBV3-1 (or the pseudogene TRBV3-2) and TRBJ2-3; TRBD2 agrees at 10 bases. J gave up 5 bases and V 4 bases, and 12 bases lay outside the gene matches. Per germline, CDR1 LGHDT and CDR2 YNNKEL (reference sequence). The CDR3 runs to 17 residues. The CDR3 region has the DNA TGTGCCAGCAGCCCAAGGTCTGGAGCGGGGGGGCAAGATACGCAGTATTTT. This codes for CASSPRSGAGGQDTQYF.

The chain has TRBV7-2 and TRBJ2-3, with TRBD2 matching over 7 bases. J was trimmed by 8 bases and V by 5 bases; bases with no gene match: 7. CDR3 length equals 13 residues. Germline CDR1 SGHTA, CDR2 FQGNSA. CDR3 DNA sequence: TGTGCCAGCAGCCCTGGTGGGGAGGGTACGCAGTATTTT. Protein product: CASSPGGEGTQYF.

The V and J genes are TRBV3-1 (or the pseudogene TRBV3-2) and TRBJ1-2, with D unclear. Germline V gene lookup returns CDR1 LGHDT and CDR2 YNNKEL (reference sequence). This CDR3 region has 12 residues. The germline V and J ends were trimmed by 3 bases and 5 bases, with 7 bases remaining between them. CDR3 protein: CASSHRFYGYTF. CDR3 DNA sequence: TGTGCCAGCAGCCACCGGTTTTATGGCTACACCTTC.